These T cell receptor beta chains were read from a single sample in a study of blood T cell repertoires in COVID-19. Repertoires were generated with immunoSEQ multiplex PCR, while TCRdb's copy carries only in-frame clones and drops some. The data show about 280,000 clones, about nine tenths seen once. The sample comprised peripheral blood. The receptors shown here come from a woman aged 25 to 39 with active or convalescent COVID-19. The conserved cysteine and the conserved F or W are not part of the CDR3 here. Fields, in order: V gene, J gene, CDR3 protein.

v_gene: TRBV28
j_gene: TRBJ2-1
CDR3aa: ASPLGRGTYNEQF

v_gene: TRBV7-3
j_gene: TRBJ2-5
CDR3aa: ASSPGVGETQY

v_gene: TRBV7-8
j_gene: TRBJ2-1
CDR3aa: ASSFLSGGTYNEQF

v_gene: TRBV14
j_gene: TRBJ2-7
CDR3aa: ASSQGTSGTLYEQY

v_gene: TRBV19
j_gene: TRBJ2-1
CDR3aa: ASSMSPGGEQF

v_gene: TRBV7-9
j_gene: TRBJ1-1
CDR3aa: ASEKNTEAF

v_gene: TRBV18
j_gene: TRBJ1-1
CDR3aa: ASSGQVNTEAF

v_gene: TRBV29-1
j_gene: TRBJ2-7
CDR3aa: SVIRDRSYEQY

v_gene: TRBV7-9
j_gene: TRBJ1-1
CDR3aa: ASNRGGNTEAF

v_gene: TRBV13
j_gene: TRBJ1-1
CDR3aa: ASSPGRAEAF

v_gene: TRBV5-5
j_gene: TRBJ1-2
CDR3aa: ASSPQQGQYGYT

v_gene: TRBV19
j_gene: TRBJ1-2
CDR3aa: ASSPGTAYGYT

v_gene: TRBV3-1/TRBV3-2
j_gene: TRBJ2-2
CDR3aa: ASTLRRGNTGELF

v_gene: TRBV9
j_gene: TRBJ1-2
CDR3aa: ASSVVGGYGYT

v_gene: TRBV18
j_gene: TRBJ2-7
CDR3aa: ASSIKVNSLSYEQY

v_gene: TRBV13
j_gene: TRBJ2-3
CDR3aa: ASSFRQEYPDTQY

v_gene: TRBV5-1
j_gene: TRBJ2-5
CDR3aa: ASSLGLAGTQETQY

v_gene: TRBV18
j_gene: TRBJ2-7
CDR3aa: ASSPIPGQYEQY

v_gene: TRBV19
j_gene: TRBJ2-3
CDR3aa: ASTRTGTDTQY

v_gene: TRBV30
j_gene: TRBJ2-1
CDR3aa: AWSSLGGSYNEQF

v_gene: TRBV27
j_gene: TRBJ2-1
CDR3aa: ASSPWGGPGNEQF

v_gene: TRBV6-6
j_gene: TRBJ1-2
CDR3aa: ASRYYIDYT

v_gene: TRBV19
j_gene: TRBJ2-2
CDR3aa: ASSNRDSIGELF

v_gene: TRBV2
j_gene: TRBJ2-3
CDR3aa: ASSLTSGGEGGDTQY

v_gene: TRBV6-5
j_gene: TRBJ2-1
CDR3aa: ASSRGTRANNEQF

v_gene: TRBV7-9
j_gene: TRBJ1-2
CDR3aa: ASSNRDRPHTNT

v_gene: TRBV7-3
j_gene: TRBJ2-3
CDR3aa: ASSYGGGTDTQY

v_gene: TRBV6-2/TRBV6-3
j_gene: TRBJ2-7
CDR3aa: ASSYRDTYEQY

v_gene: TRBV14
j_gene: TRBJ1-3
CDR3aa: ASSQPGLRGNTIY

v_gene: TRBV6-5
j_gene: TRBJ1-4
CDR3aa: ASSTEGKLF

v_gene: TRBV11-2
j_gene: TRBJ1-4
CDR3aa: ASSRTKQRPTNEKLF